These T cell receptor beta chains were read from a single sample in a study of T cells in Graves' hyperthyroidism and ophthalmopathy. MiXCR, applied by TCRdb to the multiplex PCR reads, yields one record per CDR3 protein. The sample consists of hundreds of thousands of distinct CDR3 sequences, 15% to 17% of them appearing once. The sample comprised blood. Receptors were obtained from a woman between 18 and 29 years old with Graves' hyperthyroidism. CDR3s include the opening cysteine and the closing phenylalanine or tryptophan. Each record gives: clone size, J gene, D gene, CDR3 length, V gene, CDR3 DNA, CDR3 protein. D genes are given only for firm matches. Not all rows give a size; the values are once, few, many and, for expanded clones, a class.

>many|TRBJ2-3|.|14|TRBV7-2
TGTGCCAGCAGCTTTAGGTTAGCAGGTGATACGCAGTATTTT
CASSFRLAGDTQYF
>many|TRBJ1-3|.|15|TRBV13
TGTGCCAGCAGCTCGGCCGGGGGAACTGGAAACACCATATATTTT
CASSSAGGTGNTIYF
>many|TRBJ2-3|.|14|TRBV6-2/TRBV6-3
TGTGCCAGCAGTTACGGCAGGCCCACAGATACGCAGTATTTT
CASSYGRPTDTQYF
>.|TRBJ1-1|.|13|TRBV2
TGTGCCAGCAGTGAAATAGTGACCCTTGAAGCTTTCTTT
CASSEIVTLEAFF
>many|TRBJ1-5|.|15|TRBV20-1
TGCAGTGCTAGGGCTGGCGACCACAAGGCTCAGCCCCAGCATTTT
CSARAGDHKAQPQHF
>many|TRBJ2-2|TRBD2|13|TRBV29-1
TGCAGCGTTCGGTCCGCCGGGGGGTGGGAGCTGTTTTTT
CSVRSAGGWELFF
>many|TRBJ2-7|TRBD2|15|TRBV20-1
TGCAGTGCTAGCCACCCACTAGCGGGGGACCACGAGCAGTACTTC
CSASHPLAGDHEQYF
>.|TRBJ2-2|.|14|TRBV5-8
TGTGCCAGCAGTTTGGAGAACGGGCCCGGGGAGCTGTTTTTT
CASSLENGPGELFF
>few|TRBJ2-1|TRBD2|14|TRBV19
TGTGCCAGTAGTATTAGCGGGAGGAAAAATGAGCAGTTCTTC
CASSISGRKNEQFF
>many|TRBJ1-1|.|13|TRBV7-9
TGTGCCAGCAGCCCTCACTCTGACACTGAAGCTTTCTTT
CASSPHSDTEAFF
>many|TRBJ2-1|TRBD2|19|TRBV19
TGTGCCAGTAGTCCGCGACTAGCGGGGGGGCCAGGAGTGTACAATGAGCAGTTCTTC
CASSPRLAGGPGVYNEQFF
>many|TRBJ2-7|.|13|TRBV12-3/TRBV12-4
TGTGCCAGCAGTTTTGAACAGGGCTACGAGCAGTACTTC
CASSFEQGYEQYF
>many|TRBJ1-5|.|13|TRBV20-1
TGCAGTGCAAATACAGGGTTTAATCAGCCCCAGCATTTT
CSANTGFNQPQHF
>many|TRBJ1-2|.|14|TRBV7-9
TGTGCCAGCAGCTACCGGGACGGATTCTGGGGCTACACCTTC
CASSYRDGFWGYTF
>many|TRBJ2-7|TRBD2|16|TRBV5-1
TGCGCCAGCAGCTTGATGAGCGGGGGCCTCTCCTACGAGCAGTACTTC
CASSLMSGGLSYEQYF
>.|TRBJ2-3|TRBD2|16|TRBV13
TGTGCCAGCAGCGGCGGACTAGCGGGACCCACAGATGCGCAGTATTTT
CASSGGLAGPTDAQYF
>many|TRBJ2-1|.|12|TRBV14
TGTGCCAGCAGTAAGACTTCTAATGAGCAGTTCTTC
CASSKTSNEQFF
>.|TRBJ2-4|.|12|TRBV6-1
TGTGCCAGCAGTCCCCTCCAAAACATTCAGTACTTC
CASSPLQNIQYF
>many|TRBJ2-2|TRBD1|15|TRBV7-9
TGTGCCAGCAGCTCCTTTAAGGGACAGACCGGGGAGCTGTTTTTT
CASSSFKGQTGELFF
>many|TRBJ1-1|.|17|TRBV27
TGTGCCAGCAGTTTATTGTCGGGGGGGGGCCTAAACACTGAAGCTTTCTTT
CASSLLSGGGLNTEAFF
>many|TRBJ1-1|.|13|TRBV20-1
TGCAGTGCTAGAAGGGTGGGAAACACTGAAGCTTTCTTT
CSARRVGNTEAFF
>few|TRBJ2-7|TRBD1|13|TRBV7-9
TGTGCCAGCAGCTCGGACAGGGACAACGAGCAGTACTTC
CASSSDRDNEQYF
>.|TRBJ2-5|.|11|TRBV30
TGTGCCTGGAGTGGACCAGGGACCCAGTGCTTC
CAWSGPGTQCF
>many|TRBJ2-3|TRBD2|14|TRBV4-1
TGCGCCAGCAGCGCGAGCGGGGGAGAGGATACGCAGTATTTT
CASSASGGEDTQYF
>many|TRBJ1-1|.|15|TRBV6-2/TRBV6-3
TGTGCCAGCAGAAGAAGGGCAGGGATGAACACTGAAGCTTTCTTT
CASRRRAGMNTEAFF
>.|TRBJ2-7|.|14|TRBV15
TGTGCCACCAGCATCGGGACACCAGCCTACGAGCAGTACTTC
CATSIGTPAYEQYF
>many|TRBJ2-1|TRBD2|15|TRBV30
TGTGCCTGGAGTGTCGGGGCTAGCGGGGGGGGTGAGCAGTTCTTC
CAWSVGASGGGEQFF
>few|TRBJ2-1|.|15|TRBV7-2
TGTGCCAGCAGCTACCTCAGCGGACCTGGCAATGAGCAGTTCTTC
CASSYLSGPGNEQFF
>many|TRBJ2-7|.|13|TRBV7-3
TGTGCCAGCAGCCAGGGGAGCTCCTACGAGCAGTACTTC
CASSQGSSYEQYF
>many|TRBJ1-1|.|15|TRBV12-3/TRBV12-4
TGTGCCAGCAGGGTTACAGGTAACTTGAACACTGAAGCTTTCTTT
CASRVTGNLNTEAFF
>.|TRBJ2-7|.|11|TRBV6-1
TGTGCCAGCGGAACAGGTGACGAGCAGTACTTC
CASGTGDEQYF
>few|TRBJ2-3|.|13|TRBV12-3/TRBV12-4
TGTGCCAGCAGTTTAAGTCATCAAGATACGCAGTATTTT
CASSLSHQDTQYF
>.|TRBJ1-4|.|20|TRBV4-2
TGTGCCAGCAGCCAAGCTAAACCCATTGACATCACCACAACTAATGAAAAACTGTTTTTT
CASSQAKPIDITTTNEKLFF
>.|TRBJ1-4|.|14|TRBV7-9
TGTGCCAGCAGCGGGGGCTGGCAGTACGCGGAACTGTTTTTT
CASSGGWQYAELFF